The 19 T cell receptor beta chains given below trace back to one sample, sequenced in a study of blood T cell repertoires in COVID-19 (dated by TCRdb to 2019 to 2021). Library preparation employed the immunoSEQ multiplex PCR assay. What TCRdb holds here is the immuneACCESS table cut down to in-frame rearrangements. Part of the clones is not present; checked against another copy, under half of the missing clones reflect an unresolved V gene, and the others are unexplained. In this sample the table shows under 250,000 clones, approximately 83% of which occur a single time. Around 8.9% of the sample goes to the ten largest clones. Sequences were obtained from peripheral blood. All receptors derive from a man older than 75 with acute or convalescent COVID-19.

This clone was seen only a few times. DNA of the CDR3: TGCGCCAGCAGCGCGGGCGGGGGGGCTATCGAGCAGTACTTC. This codes for CASSAGGGAIEQYF. V usage is TRBV5-1 and J usage is TRBJ2-7; 9 nucleotides align to TRBD2. The CDR3 extends over 14 amino acids. Germline loops: CDR1 SGHRS, CDR2 YFSETQ. V lost 4 bases and J lost 6; bases outside the gene matches: 8. The full variable domain, completed using reference TRBV5-1 and TRBJ2-7, is KAGVTQTPRYLIKTRGQQVTLSCSPISGHRSVSWYQQTPGQGLQFLFEYFSETQRNKGNFPGRFSGRQFSNSRSEMNVSTLELGDSALYLCASSAGGGAIEQYFGPGTRLTVT.

This rearrangement joins TRBV9 to TRBJ1-6; 9 bases match TRBD1. Germline CDR1 and CDR2: SGDLS and YYNGEE. The length of the CDR3 is 14 residues. After removal of 6 bases from V and 6 bases from J, the junction contained 4 bases not matched to a gene. The CDR3 DNA reads TGTGCCAGCAAAGAGGGACAGGGTAATTCACCCCTCCACTTT. It specifies CASKEGQGNSPLHF.

As to this clone: The sample carries other DNA sequences with the same CDR3. The CDR3 coding sequence is TGTGCCTGGAGTGGAGGAACTAGCGGGAGCTACGAGCAGTACTTC. It is translated as CAWSGGTSGSYEQYF. The V call is TRBV30, the J call TRBJ2-7, with 11 nucleotides matching TRBD2. Trimming took 1 base from V and 3 from J; bases not matched to a gene: 5. The CDR3 consists of 15 residues. Per the germline V gene, CDR1 is GTSNPN and CDR2 is SVGIG (reference sequence). Together with reference TRBV30 and TRBJ2-7, the CDR3 gives the full variable domain: SQTIHQWPATLVQPVGSPLSLECTVEGTSNPNLYWYRQAAGRGLQLLFYSVGIGQISSEVPQNLSASRPQDRQFILSSKKLLLSDSGFYLCAWSGGTSGSYEQYFGPGTRLTVT.

The V call is TRBV5-1, the J call TRBJ2-1; D might be TRBD2 (6 bases). CDR1 is SGHRS, CDR2 YFSETQ, per germline. Trimming took off 0 bases at V and 9 bases at J, with 7 bases between the two ends. This CDR3 has 12 amino acids. CDR3: CASSLVTSEQFF. The CDR3 DNA reads TGCGCCAGCAGCTTGGTGACTAGTGAGCAGTTCTTC.

The V gene is TRBV14, the J gene TRBJ2-7, with TRBD1 matching over 10 bases. This CDR3 has 15 residues. CDR1 is SGHDN, CDR2 FVKESK, per germline. The ends lost 2 bases at V and 3 bases at J; junction bases unmatched: 4. The CDR3 region has the DNA TGTGCCAGCAGCCAACGGACAGGGGGGATCTACGAGCAGTACTTC. Translation gives CASSQRTGGIYEQYF.

This clone turned up a few times. The chain couples TRBV2 to TRBJ1-1; D is uncertain. This CDR3 has 15 residues. Germline assignment: CDR1 SNHLY and CDR2 FYNNEI. Trimming left V 8 bases short and J 0 bases short, with 16 bases between. CDR3 in DNA: TGTGCCAGCTCTAGAGGTCGGCCTATGAACACTGAAGCTTTCTTT. This gives the protein CASSRGRPMNTEAFF.

The V call is TRBV7-8, the J call TRBJ1-1, with 8 bases lining up with TRBD1. Per germline, CDR1 SGHVS and CDR2 FQNEAQ. This CDR3 has 17 amino acids. Trimming removed 0 bases from V and 3 bases from J; junction bases left unmatched: 9. CDR3 sequence (DNA): TGTGCCAGCAGCTTAGCGGGCAGGGGGCCCAAGGACACTGAAGCTTTCTTT. Translated: CASSLAGRGPKDTEAFF.

The rearrangement joins TRBV19 to TRBJ1-5; D uncertain. The CDR3 has 16 residues. Trimming pared 2 bases from V and 3 bases from J, leaving 14 bases between. Germline V gives CDR1 LNHDA, CDR2 SQIVND (reference sequence). The CDR3 sequence: CASSIRHPILNQPQHF. The CDR3, as DNA: TGTGCCAGTAGTATACGACACCCGATCCTCAATCAGCCCCAGCATTTT.

The gene calls are TRBV7-8 and TRBJ1-5; 8 bases are a match to TRBD1. With 5 bases clipped from V and 3 bases from J, the junction kept 9 bases outside the gene matches. The CDR3 loop spans 16 amino acids. The V gene's germline CDR1 is SGHVS and CDR2 FQNEAQ. The CDR3 bases are TGTGCCAGCAGCGAAAGCAGGGGGCGCGACAATCAGCCCCAGCATTTT. This translates into CASSESRGRDNQPQHF.

The rearrangement joins TRBV30 to TRBJ1-1, with D uncertain. Germline V CDR1 and CDR2: GTSNPN, SVGIG (reference sequence). The CDR3 has 13 amino acids. V was cut by 2 bases and J by 1 base, with 8 bases left in between. CDR3 in amino acids: CAWSSHGNTEAFF. In DNA form, the CDR3 reads TGTGCCTGGAGTTCGCACGGGAACACTGAAGCTTTCTTT.

The V and J genes are TRBV5-1 and TRBJ2-1, with D perhaps matching TRBD1 (5 bases). This CDR3 has 16 residues. CDR1 SGHRS and CDR2 YFSETQ come from the germline V gene. Trimming shortened V by 1 base and J by 10 bases, and 21 bases separated the two germline ends. The CDR3 DNA reads as TGCGCCAGCAGCTTGTTAAGCCAGGGCGGCAATGGGGAGCAGTTCTTC. It codes for CASSLLSQGGNGEQFF.

This chain joins TRBV6-5 and TRBJ1-6, with D tentatively TRBD1 (5 bases). CDR1 is MNHEY and CDR2 is SVGAGI in the germline V gene. V gave up 0 bases and J gave up 6 bases, with 12 bases separating them. The CDR3 is 16 residues long. CDR3 protein: CASSYSTGVGNSPLHF. The CDR3 DNA reads as TGTGCCAGCAGTTACTCGACGGGGGTCGGTAATTCACCCCTCCACTTT.

The V call is TRBV2, the J call TRBJ2-3; 8 positions match TRBD2. V lost 4 bases, J lost 13 bases, and 7 bases stayed unmatched. The length of the CDR3 is 12 residues. Germline assignment: CDR1 SNHLY and CDR2 FYNNEI. The CDR3 sequence is CASSVRRGAKYF. The CDR3 DNA follows: TGTGCCAGCAGTGTTAGGCGGGGGGCGAAGTATTTT.

This chain connects TRBV5-6 to TRBJ2-3; D gene ambiguous. Germline V CDR1 and CDR2: SGHDT, YYEEEE. The V gene lost 0 bases and the J gene lost 1 base, with 3 bases spanning the gap. The CDR3 consists of 13 residues. In nucleotides, the CDR3 is TGTGCCAGCAGCTTGGTAGGCACAGATACGCAGTATTTT. Amino acids: CASSLVGTDTQYF.

This rearrangement joins TRBV2 to TRBJ2-1; D unclear. The germline V and J ends were trimmed by 3 bases and 6 bases, with 12 bases remaining between them. Per the germline V gene, CDR1 is SNHLY and CDR2 is FYNNEI. CDR3 length: 14 amino acids. The CDR3 here is CASSDPYVGNEQFF. CDR3 nucleotides: TGTGCCAGCAGTGATCCCTACGTTGGCAATGAGCAGTTCTTC.

This clone was counted once. The chain joins TRBV7-3 to TRBJ2-1; a possible D gene is TRBD1 (6 bases). This CDR3 region has 15 residues. V gave up 4 bases and J gave up 1 base, with 11 bases separating them. The germline V gene encodes CDR1 SGHTA and CDR2 FQGTGA. The CDR3 reads CASSSQQGSYNEQFF. The CDR3 nucleotides are TGTGCCAGCAGCTCCCAACAGGGTTCCTACAATGAGCAGTTCTTC.

The rearrangement links TRBV9 to TRBJ1-3, with D uncertain. Germline V gene sequence: CDR1 SGDLS, CDR2 YYNGEE. The CDR3 length is 18 residues. With 0 bases removed from V and 4 bases from J, the gap between germline ends came to 20 bases. CDR3 loop: CASSVAPDSQAGGNTIYF. The CDR3 nucleotides read TGTGCCAGCAGCGTAGCCCCGGACTCTCAGGCGGGGGGAAACACCATATATTTT.

The rearrangement joins TRBV28 to TRBJ2-7; 7 nucleotides align to TRBD2. Germline V gives CDR1 MDHEN, CDR2 SYDVKM. With 8 bases clipped from V and 2 bases from J, the junction kept 9 bases outside the gene matches. CDR3 length equals 14 residues. The CDR3 loop reads CASSGGFAPYEQYF. The CDR3 DNA reads as TGTGCCAGCTCCGGGGGGTTCGCGCCCTACGAGCAGTACTTC.

This clone was seen a handful of times. This CDR3 is CASSPRTGIPSSYEQYF. The CDR3 region has the DNA TGTGCCAGCAGCCCTCGGACAGGGATCCCCAGCTCCTACGAGCAGTACTTC. The V and J genes are TRBV7-8 and TRBJ2-7, with 8 positions matching TRBD1. The CDR3 totals 17 residues. Germline V gene lookup returns CDR1 SGHVS and CDR2 FQNEAQ. Trimming cost V 5 bases and J 0 bases; bases outside gene matches: 12.